This TCR beta chain was profiled in a study of blood T cell repertoires in COVID-19. Per the germline V gene, CDR1 is SGHAT and CDR2 is FQNNGV. The ends were cut back, 2 bases at V and 11 bases at J, with 18 bases in the middle. This CDR3 is 14 amino acids long. Measured with immunoSEQ multiplex PCR; TCRdb has only the in-frame clones, and not every one. The sample shows under 130,000 clones, around 83% of them seen only once. The chain couples TRBV11-2 to TRBJ1-1; D is ambiguous. Sequencing was performed on peripheral blood. The receptor comes from a woman at least 80 years old with acute or convalescent COVID-19. The CDR3, as DNA: TGTGCCAGCAGCTTACAGATAACCGCCCTAGGCGCTTTCTTT. Residues: CASSLQITALGAFF. Drawing the rest from reference TRBV11-2 and TRBJ1-1, the complete variable domain is EAGVAQSPRYKIIEKRQSVAFWCNPISGHATLYWYQQILGQGPKLLIQFQNNGVVDDSQLPKDRFSAERLKGVDSTLKIQPAKLEDSAVYLCASSLQITALGAFFGQGTRLTVV.